The 29 T cell receptor beta chains below come from one sample, sequenced in a study of blood T cell repertoires in COVID-19 (dated by TCRdb to 2019 to 2021). Receptor libraries were prepared by the immunoSEQ multiplex PCR assay. In its TCRdb copy, this immuneACCESS table keeps in-frame sequences only and misses some clones. Where compared with another copy, unresolved V genes explain less than half of these, and the others have no known cause. The sample table holds 120,000 to 150,000 clones, of which 88% were seen once. Around 26% of the sample goes to the ten largest clones. The sequenced sample consisted of peripheral blood. The receptors stem from a human donor in a cohort sampled during active COVID-19.

The rearrangement joins TRBV11-2 to TRBJ2-7; 10 bases fit TRBD1. Looked up from germline, CDR1 is SGHAT and CDR2 is FQNNGV. CDR3 length: 15 residues. The V and J ends lost 2 bases and 5 bases, in that order; junction bases with no gene match: 6. The CDR3: CASSLRGTGVHEQYF. CDR3 nucleotides: TGTGCCAGCAGCTTAAGGGGGACAGGGGTCCACGAGCAGTACTTC.

The V and J genes are TRBV7-2 and TRBJ1-2, with a tentative D call TRBD1 (5 bases). Per the germline V gene, CDR1 is SGHTA and CDR2 is FQGNSA. V lost 3 bases and J 4 bases, leaving 12 bases between the germline ends. CDR3 size: 14 residues. CDR3 DNA: TGTGCCAGCAGCTTCCGTAGACAGAGCTATGGCTACACCTTC. Encoded protein: CASSFRRQSYGYTF.

V usage is TRBV3-1 (or the pseudogene TRBV3-2) and J usage is TRBJ2-3, with 11 bases aligning to TRBD2. The J segment lost 4 bases and the V segment lost 5 bases, leaving 8 bases of the junction unmatched. The CDR3 length is 16 residues. The germline CDR1 and CDR2 sequences are LGHDT and YNNKEL (reference sequence). The DNA of the CDR3 is TGTGCCAGCAGCTACCTAGCGGGGGGTCGGGCAGATACGCAGTATTTT. This translates into CASSYLAGGRADTQYF.

Concerning this clone: The sample has other DNA sequences that encode this CDR3 too. The chain carries TRBV13 and TRBJ2-3; 7 bases line up with TRBD2. Trimming took 0 bases from V and 1 from J; bases not matched to a gene: 1. The CDR3 loop spans 15 amino acids. Germline values: CDR1 PRHDT, CDR2 FYEKMQ (reference sequence). The CDR3 is CASSLGAGGTDTQYF. For the CDR3, the DNA is TGTGCCAGCAGCTTAGGGGCGGGGGGCACAGATACGCAGTATTTT.

This clone was detected a few times. The chain has TRBV4-1 and TRBJ2-7; D is perhaps TRBD1 (5 bases). With 4 bases removed from V and 5 bases from J, the gap between germline ends came to 12 bases. Germline values: CDR1 MGHRA, CDR2 YSYEKL. CDR3 length equals 13 residues. DNA for the CDR3: TGCGCCAGCAGCCGTCGGAAGGGGAACGAGCAGTACTTC. It translates to CASSRRKGNEQYF.

The chain combines TRBV21-1 with TRBJ1-4; the table's TRBD1 call for D was not verified on the DNA. TRBV21-1 is listed as a pseudogene. This CDR3 region has 15 residues. The CDR3 spells CASSKGGGLKEKLFF. The CDR3 region has the DNA TGTGCCAGCAGCAAAGGTGGGGGCCTTAAGGAAAAACTGTTTTTT.

Details on this clone: The identical CDR3 is also encoded by other nucleotide sequences in the sample. The chain is built from TRBV5-1 and TRBJ2-7; weak D call: TRBD1 (5 bases). The V and J ends lost 0 bases and 1 base respectively, with 8 bases between them. Germline values: CDR1 SGHRS, CDR2 YFSETQ. The CDR3 covers 14 residues. Written as DNA, the CDR3 is TGCGCCAGCAGCTTGGGGGCAGGGTCCTACGAGCAGTACTTC. Its protein is CASSLGAGSYEQYF. Looking up the rest from reference TRBV5-1 and TRBJ2-7 gives the full variable domain: KAGVTQTPRYLIKTRGQQVTLSCSPISGHRSVSWYQQTPGQGLQFLFEYFSETQRNKGNFPGRFSGRQFSNSRSEMNVSTLELGDSALYLCASSLGAGSYEQYFGPGTRLTVT.

The chain uses TRBV9 and TRBJ2-1; D perhaps matches TRBD1 (6 bases). Germline loops: CDR1 SGDLS, CDR2 YYNGEE. There are 13 residues in the CDR3. The ends were cut back, 6 bases at V and 5 bases at J, with 12 bases in the middle. CDR3 amino acids: CASKPRGDNEQFF. CDR3 in DNA: TGTGCCAGCAAACCCAGGGGTGACAATGAGCAGTTCTTC.

Notes on this clone: An end of the junction differs from the germline gene, which may be a read error. V usage is TRBV10-3 and J usage is TRBJ1-1, with D possibly matching TRBD1 (5 bases). This CDR3 has 14 residues. Germline CDR1 and CDR2: ENHRY and SYGVKD. The CDR3 DNA sequence: TGTGCCATCAGTGACTATGGACAAGACACAGAAGCTTTCTTT. Translating gives CAISDYGQDTEAFF.

This clone was detected once. The chain combines TRBV19 with TRBJ1-2; tentatively, D is TRBD1 (6 bases). CDR3 length: 15 amino acids. Germline CDR1 reads LNHDA; CDR2 reads SQIVND (reference sequence). The V gene lost 6 bases and the J gene lost 7 bases, with 21 bases spanning the gap. Here the CDR3 DNA reads TGTGCCAGTAGACCAGCCAGGGGCGCAGGTCCTGGCTACACCTTC. Amino acids: CASRPARGAGPGYTF.

V is TRBV13 and J is TRBJ2-7; 9 nucleotides align to TRBD1. The CDR3 has 15 amino acids. V dropped 5 bases and J dropped 0; count of bases not matched to a gene: 5. Looked up from germline, CDR1 is PRHDT and CDR2 is FYEKMQ (reference sequence). The CDR3 nucleotides are TGTGCCAGCAGCCAAGGGACAGGGAGCTCCTACGAGCAGTACTTC. This translates into CASSQGTGSSYEQYF.

The chain has TRBV5-1 and TRBJ2-3; 9 bases are shared with TRBD2. Germline assignment: CDR1 SGHRS and CDR2 YFSETQ. J gave up 3 bases and V 3 bases, and 5 bases lay outside the gene matches. There are 15 residues in the CDR3. CDR3 sequence: CASSSSGGPTDTQYF. CDR3 bases: TGCGCCAGCAGCTCAAGCGGGGGGCCTACAGATACGCAGTATTTT.

The chain uses TRBV7-2 and TRBJ2-3; D is unresolved. The ends were cut back, 1 base at V and 1 base at J, with 6 bases in the middle. The CDR3 contains 14 residues. In germline, CDR1 is SGHTA, CDR2 FQGNSA. In DNA, the CDR3 is TGTGCCAGCAGCTTAGTCGCGGGCACAGATACGCAGTATTTT. Amino acid sequence: CASSLVAGTDTQYF.

The chain couples TRBV24-1 to TRBJ2-5; D may be TRBD2 (5 bases). With 4 bases removed from V and 5 bases from J, the gap between germline ends came to 13 bases. This CDR3 spans 14 amino acids. Looked up from germline, CDR1 is KGHDR and CDR2 is SFDVKD. The CDR3 bases are TGTGCCACCAGTGACACTAGGACGGGGGAGACCCAGTACTTC. This translates into CATSDTRTGETQYF.

The gene calls are TRBV18 and TRBJ1-1; no definite D call. CDR3 length: 14 amino acids. The V end was cut by 4 bases, the J end by 10 bases, with 19 bases between. Germline lookup yields CDR1 KGHSH and CDR2 LQKENI. CDR3 nucleotides: TGTGCCAGCTCACTCCTACTGGACGGGGAGCGAGCTTTCTTT. The encoded protein is CASSLLLDGERAFF.

The chain couples TRBV4-3 to TRBJ2-5; 8 bases line up with TRBD2. Trimming cost V 0 bases and J 4 bases; bases outside gene matches: 7. Per the germline V gene, CDR1 is LGHNA and CDR2 is YSLEER. The CDR3 is 16 amino acids. The CDR3 is CASSQEWAGGRETQYF. The DNA of the CDR3 is TGCGCCAGCAGCCAAGAATGGGCGGGGGGCAGAGAGACCCAGTACTTC.

The chain is built from TRBV7-2 and TRBJ2-7, with 8 bases that match TRBD2. This CDR3 contains 17 residues. V was clipped by 0 bases and J by 3 bases; unmatched bases: 10. CDR1 SGHTA and CDR2 FQGNSA come from the germline V gene. CDR3 sequence: CASSLAGSRTSFYEQYF. Here the CDR3 DNA reads TGTGCCAGCAGCTTAGCGGGTTCCCGGACTAGCTTCTACGAGCAGTACTTC.

The J gene is TRBJ1-2, the V gene TRBV4-3; D uncertain. Trimming left V 0 bases short and J 4 bases short, with 15 bases between. Per germline, CDR1 LGHNA and CDR2 YSLEER. This CDR3 region has 16 residues. The CDR3 is CASSQESGEKFYGYTF. Written as DNA, the CDR3 is TGCGCCAGCAGCCAAGAAAGCGGGGAGAAATTCTATGGCTACACCTTC.

This rearrangement joins TRBV5-4 to TRBJ2-7, with 10 bases fitting TRBD1. CDR3 size: 15 residues. CDR1 and CDR2 from the germline V gene are SGHNT and YYREEE (reference sequence). The V segment lost 0 bases and the J segment 4 bases; nucleotides outside the gene matches: 4. The CDR3 protein is CASSLGRGQGYEQYF. Here the CDR3 DNA reads TGTGCCAGCAGCTTGGGGCGGGGACAGGGGTACGAGCAGTACTTC.

This clone was seen a single time. This sequence joins TRBV18 and TRBJ1-1, with D perhaps matching TRBD1 (6 bases). This CDR3 is 15 amino acids long. The V end was cut by 4 bases, the J end by 1 base, with 13 bases between. Germline CDR1 is KGHSH and CDR2 is LQKENI. Here the CDR3 reads CASSRAGTTNTEAFF. The DNA of the CDR3 is TGTGCCAGCTCACGCGCCGGGACAACGAACACTGAAGCTTTCTTT.

The rearrangement joins TRBV7-9 to TRBJ1-3; tentative D call: TRBD1 (5 bases). Per germline, CDR1 SEHNR and CDR2 FQNEAQ (reference sequence). The CDR3 contains 13 residues. The germline V and J ends were trimmed by 8 bases and 1 base, with 9 bases remaining between them. The CDR3 loop reads CASDQGSGNTIYF. The CDR3 DNA reads TGTGCCAGCGACCAGGGTTCTGGAAACACCATATATTTT.

The J gene is TRBJ2-5, the V gene TRBV7-6; TRBD1 matches at 8 bases. Trimming took 0 bases from V and 5 from J; bases not matched to a gene: 2. The CDR3 totals 14 residues. Germline lookup yields CDR1 SGHVS and CDR2 FNYEAQ. The CDR3 sequence is CASSLAWTGETQYF. The CDR3 bases are TGTGCCAGCAGCTTAGCCTGGACAGGGGAGACCCAGTACTTC.

CDR3 sequence reads: CASSINSIATEAFF. The DNA for the CDR3 is TGTGCCAGTAGTATTAACTCAATAGCCACTGAAGCTTTCTTT. The chain carries TRBV19 and TRBJ1-1; no clear D gene. V was shortened by 3 bases and J by 4 bases, with 12 bases between the two germline ends. Germline V gene lookup returns CDR1 LNHDA and CDR2 SQIVND (reference sequence). This CDR3 has 14 residues.

V gene TRBV4-3 combines with J gene TRBJ2-3; 8 bases agree with TRBD2. Trimming cost V 0 bases and J 4 bases; bases outside gene matches: 6. Germline-derived CDR1 and CDR2 are LGHNA and YSLEER. CDR3 length: 16 residues. The CDR3 DNA is TGCGCCAGCAGCCAAGAGCGGGGGGCCGGAGCAGATACGCAGTATTTT. The encoded protein is CASSQERGAGADTQYF.

In its sample, this clone was seen once. The J gene is TRBJ1-4, the V gene TRBV2, with 9 bases matching TRBD1. The junction had 5 bases not matched to a gene; V was cut back by 11 bases and J by 4 bases. Germline V gene sequence: CDR1 SNHLY, CDR2 FYNNEI. The length of the CDR3 is 13 residues. Written as DNA, the CDR3 is TGTGCCGGCAAGACAGGGGGTAATGAAAAACTGTTTTTT. This gives the protein CAGKTGGNEKLFF.

The chain has TRBV12-3 or TRBV12-4 and TRBJ2-7, with D unclear. V was clipped by 5 bases and J by 11 bases, with 13 bases between them. The CDR3 contains 11 residues. The CDR3 region has the DNA TGTGCCAGCAGTAAAGACAAAGTGGAGTACTTC. Translation gives CASSKDKVEYF.

The chain employs TRBV7-9 and TRBJ2-1; D might be TRBD1 (6 bases). The CDR3 length is 15 residues. CDR1 is SEHNR, CDR2 FQNEAQ, per germline (reference sequence). Deletions cut 3 bases from V and 7 bases from J, with 16 bases between. CDR3 DNA sequence: TGTGCCAGCAGCTTTGTGGGCCAGGGGATGAATGAGCAGTTCTTC. Translation: CASSFVGQGMNEQFF. Combining the CDR3 with reference TRBV7-9 and TRBJ2-1 gives the whole variable domain DTGVSQNPRHKITKRGQNVTFRCDPISEHNRLYWYRQTLGQGPEFLTYFQNEAQLEKSRLLSDRFSAERPKGSFSTLEIQRTEQGDSAMYLCASSFVGQGMNEQFFGPGTRLTVL.

This chain uses TRBV5-1 with TRBJ2-2; D is unresolved. The CDR3 contains 12 residues. The ends were cut back, 4 bases at V and 4 bases at J, with 5 bases in the middle. CDR1 SGHRS and CDR2 YFSETQ come from the germline V gene. Written as DNA, the CDR3 is TGCGCCAGCAGCGAGCCCACCGGGGAGCTGTTTTTT. This codes for CASSEPTGELFF.

The rearrangement uses TRBV1 and TRBJ1-3. TRBV1 is termed a pseudogene. The CDR3 contains 17 residues. The CDR3: CTSSHPREPPRGNTIYF. The CDR3 DNA is TGCACCAGCAGCCATCCCCGGGAGCCTCCGCGGGGAAACACCATATATTTT.